Given below is one T cell receptor (beta chain) in context. Original processing methods: Estimates of nucleated cell counts were drawn from the amplification of reference gene primers. The repertoire was sequenced with immunoSEQ multiplex PCR; TCRdb's copy has only in-frame clones and lacks some. V, J and clone size derive from that table, while D and trimming were established from the DNA sequence. Seen here are under 40,000 clones, about 90% observed once, and the top ten hold around 24%. The length of the CDR3 is 18 residues. These data belong to a study of blood T cell repertoires in COVID-19. As for the study in general: The origin of the acute and convalescent COVID-19 samples was the United States, Italy and Spain. The analysed material was cDNA or gDNA that came from T cells, B-cell-depleted T cells, or PBMCs.

Sequenced: peripheral blood. This clonotype originated in a man aged 45-60 years with active or convalescent COVID-19. The J gene is TRBJ1-5, the V gene TRBV7-5; the table's D call, TRBD1, was not checked against the DNA. TRBV7-5 is annotated as a pseudogene. In DNA form, the CDR3 reads TGTGCCAGGTTCTCCCGCAGGGGGCTATTCCCGGGGGATCAGCCCCAGCATTTT. This codes for CARFSRRGLFPGDQPQHF.